This T cell receptor beta chain was documented in a study of T cells in Graves' hyperthyroidism and ophthalmopathy. Researchers took RNA transcripts and amplified the TCR beta CDR3 regions from them. First-round RT-PCR of the TCR CDR3 relied on the HTBI primer set. TCRdb redid the calling of the multiplex PCR reads with MiXCR, one entry per CDR3 protein. The table shows 50,000 to 60,000 distinct CDR3 sequences, with less than 50% occurring only once. V was pared by 2 bases and J by 6 bases, with 15 bases between. Germline values: CDR1 SGHTA, CDR2 FQGTGA. The CDR3 spans 15 residues. The source of this sequence is a woman between 25 and 40 years old with Graves' ophthalmopathy. Sequenced sample: blood. V gene TRBV7-3 combines with J gene TRBJ2-3; D gene ambiguous. CDR3: CASSLAVRRADTQYF. In nucleotides, the CDR3 is TGTGCCAGCAGCTTAGCGGTTAGAAGGGCCGATACGCAGTATTTT.